The 17 T cell receptor beta chains reported below all come from one sample, sequenced in a study of blood T cell repertoires in COVID-19. The method was immunoSEQ multiplex PCR; TCRdb's version includes in-frame clones alone and lacks a portion of them. The sample contains 70,000 to 95,000 clones, around 89% of which appear only once. Material: peripheral blood. The receptor set was obtained from a man aged 50 to 59 with COVID-19, enrolled during active disease.

The chain links TRBV23-1 to TRBJ1-3; D is unclear. TRBV23-1 is an ORF; its function is uncertain. V lost 0 bases, J lost 0 bases, and 21 bases lay in between. The CDR3 is 20 residues long. The DNA for the CDR3 is TGCGCCAGCAGTCAATCACGAAGAGGGAGGGCTCTGAGCTCTGGAAACACCATATATTTT. The encoded protein is CASSQSRRGRALSSGNTIYF.

This chain connects TRBV4-2 to TRBJ2-1; 8 nucleotides line up with TRBD2. The CDR3 sequence is 16 residues long. V dropped 0 bases and J dropped 8; count of bases not matched to a gene: 9. Germline CDR1 is LGHNA and CDR2 is YNFKEQ. CDR3 DNA: TGTGCCAGCAGCCAAGATCCAACGGGGGGGCCCCATGAGCAGTTCTTC. It yields the protein CASSQDPTGGPHEQFF.

The chain has TRBV4-2 and TRBJ1-2; possible D gene TRBD1, 5 bases. V was pared by 3 bases and J by 4 bases, with 15 bases between. Germline assignment: CDR1 LGHNA and CDR2 YNFKEQ. The CDR3 loop spans 15 amino acids. The CDR3, as DNA: TGTGCCAGCAGCCAGCCCCGGGGGGAATCCTATGGCTACACCTTC. Its protein is CASSQPRGESYGYTF.

The chain carries TRBV7-3 and TRBJ2-2, with a weak D call TRBD1 (5 bases). The germline V gene encodes CDR1 SGHTA and CDR2 FQGTGA. The germline V and J ends were trimmed by 6 bases and 4 bases, with 12 bases remaining between them. The CDR3 covers 14 residues. CDR3: CASRNGQGTGELFF. The CDR3 nucleotides read TGTGCCAGCAGGAATGGGCAGGGCACCGGGGAGCTGTTTTTT.

The chain joins TRBV6-6 to TRBJ2-2, with TRBD2 matching over 8 bases. The CDR3 covers 16 residues. Per the germline V gene, CDR1 is MNHNY and CDR2 is SVGAGI (reference sequence). V was clipped by 2 bases and J by 3 bases; unmatched bases: 5. CDR3 protein: CASSYPGLVYTGELFF. CDR3 nucleotide sequence: TGTGCCAGCAGTTACCCGGGACTAGTCTACACCGGGGAGCTGTTTTTT.

The CDR3 sequence: CASSPGQPPETQYF. In DNA form, the CDR3 reads TGTGCCAGCTCACCGGGACAGCCTCCGGAGACCCAGTACTTC. The chain links TRBV18 to TRBJ2-5; 7 bases match TRBD1. This CDR3 is built from 14 residues. CDR1 KGHSH and CDR2 LQKENI come from the germline V gene. The V segment lost 3 bases and the J segment 5 bases; nucleotides outside the gene matches: 6.

J is TRBJ1-5 and V is TRBV6-6, with D maybe TRBD1 (5 bases). The CDR3 is made up of 15 amino acids. The V end was cut by 0 bases, the J end by 4 bases, with 10 bases between. Germline CDR1 reads MNHNY; CDR2 reads SVGAGI (reference sequence). CDR3 amino acids: CASSYSGRDNQPQHF. The CDR3 DNA sequence: TGTGCCAGCAGTTACTCAGGCAGGGATAATCAGCCCCAGCATTTT.

V usage is TRBV5-1 and J usage is TRBJ2-1; 7 bases line up with TRBD1. Germline CDR1 SGHRS, CDR2 YFSETQ. CDR3 size: 14 residues. J lost 8 bases, V lost 4 bases, and 9 bases had no gene match. CDR3 loop: CASSPGQARDEQFF. As DNA, the CDR3 is TGCGCCAGCAGCCCCGGACAGGCGAGGGATGAGCAGTTCTTC. Full variable domain (missing parts from reference TRBV5-1 and TRBJ2-1): KAGVTQTPRYLIKTRGQQVTLSCSPISGHRSVSWYQQTPGQGLQFLFEYFSETQRNKGNFPGRFSGRQFSNSRSEMNVSTLELGDSALYLCASSPGQARDEQFFGPGTRLTVL.

This clone appeared a few times. The V gene is TRBV2, the J gene TRBJ2-7, with 7 bases aligning to TRBD1. The V gene end was trimmed by 2 bases and the J gene end by 2 bases; junction bases not matched to a gene: 3. Per germline, CDR1 SNHLY and CDR2 FYNNEI. CDR3 length: 14 residues. CDR3 nucleotides: TGTGCCAGCAGTGAAAGACAGGGTCCCTACGAGCAGTACTTC. Translated: CASSERQGPYEQYF.

The chain recombines TRBV9 with TRBJ2-7; possibly TRBD2 for D (6 bases). Germline V gives CDR1 SGDLS, CDR2 YYNGEE. The V end was cut by 4 bases, the J end by 3 bases, with 14 bases between. The CDR3 sequence is 14 residues long. CDR3 amino acids: CASSPRSGLYEQYF. CDR3 nucleotides: TGTGCCAGCAGCCCCCGTTCGGGACTCTACGAGCAGTACTTC.

The J gene is TRBJ1-2, the V gene TRBV6-5; D not certain. Trimming took 4 bases from V and 4 from J, leaving 10 bases between them. The V gene's germline CDR1 is MNHEY and CDR2 SVGAGI. This CDR3 contains 13 residues. The chain's CDR3 is CASSSRESYGYTF. CDR3 in DNA: TGTGCCAGCAGTTCCCGGGAGTCCTATGGCTACACCTTC.

V gene TRBV12-3 or TRBV12-4 combines with J gene TRBJ2-4; D remains ambiguous. The CDR3 loop spans 12 amino acids. The V gene lost 6 bases and the J gene lost 0 bases, with 3 bases spanning the gap. The CDR3 sequence: CASSLAKNIQYF. For the CDR3, the DNA is TGTGCCAGCAGCCTAGCCAAAAACATTCAGTACTTC.

The chain employs TRBV19 and TRBJ1-2, with 7 nucleotides matching TRBD1. Germline V gene lookup returns CDR1 LNHDA and CDR2 SQIVND (reference sequence). The junction had 9 bases not matched to a gene; V was cut back by 8 bases and J by 0 bases. This CDR3 is built from 15 residues. The CDR3 spells CASRSGTAANYGYTF. CDR3 DNA sequence: TGTGCCAGTCGATCAGGGACAGCTGCTAACTATGGCTACACCTTC.

The chain couples TRBV4-2 to TRBJ1-6, with a weak D call TRBD1 (5 bases). Germline lookup yields CDR1 LGHNA and CDR2 YNFKEQ. Trimming took 0 bases from V and 9 from J, leaving 12 bases between them. This CDR3 is built from 15 residues. CDR3 bases: TGTGCCAGCAGCCAAGATGTGGGGGGTAGTTCACCCCTCCACTTT. It encodes CASSQDVGGSSPLHF.

The genes are TRBV19 and TRBJ1-2; 7 nucleotides match TRBD1. There are 14 residues in the CDR3. Trimming removed 4 bases from V and 5 bases from J; junction bases left unmatched: 7. Germline assignment: CDR1 LNHDA and CDR2 SQIVND (reference sequence). For the CDR3, the DNA is TGTGCCAGTAGTACGGGACAGTTTCATTATGGCTACACCTTC. This sequence encodes CASSTGQFHYGYTF.

V and J are TRBV28 and TRBJ1-1; D perhaps matches TRBD1 (5 bases). Germline V gives CDR1 MDHEN, CDR2 SYDVKM. The V end was cut by 5 bases, the J end by 7 bases, with 14 bases between. CDR3 size: 13 residues. CDR3 sequence (DNA): TGTGCCAGCAGTCCCTCGGACACGGTTGAAGCTTTCTTT. Translating gives CASSPSDTVEAFF.

The genes are TRBV15 and TRBJ2-7; 10 bases are shared with TRBD1. The V gene end was trimmed by 4 bases and the J gene end by 4 bases; junction bases not matched to a gene: 4. CDR1 and CDR2 from the germline V gene are LNHNV and YYDKDF (reference sequence). This CDR3 spans 14 amino acids. The CDR3, as DNA: TGTGCCACCAGCACGGACAGGGGGTCTTACGAGCAGTACTTC. Residues: CATSTDRGSYEQYF.